The clone carrying this T cell receptor beta chain was recorded many times. Its antigen is undetermined. Preparation of the TCRbeta library used unique molecular identifiers. A single record per CDR3 protein comes from TCRdb applying MiXCR to the PCR reads. The profile shows tens of thousands of distinct CDR3 sequences, 6% to 8.5% of them singletons. The V gene lost 2 bases and the J gene lost 3 bases, with 19 bases spanning the gap. The CDR3 spans 17 residues. CDR1 is SGDLS and CDR2 is YYNGEE in the germline V gene. These data are taken from a study of T-cell reconstitution after alpha-beta-depleted transplantation in children. Broader study findings: As was reported, about two months after transplant, alpha-beta T cells came from several hundred expanded graft clones. Surviving recipient T cells and thymic progenitors accounted for the high day-60 TCRbeta diversity observed in some patients. By one year post-transplant, T-cell counts and diversity largely arose from T cells that were newly produced.

Sequenced material: peripheral blood, taken 60 days after TCRalphabeta/CD19-depleted stem cell transplant. The chain has TRBV9 and TRBJ2-3; D possibly corresponds to TRBD1 (6 bases). This clonotype originated in a child less than two years old who had a stem cell transplant for acute myeloid leukemia, so the T cells may come from the graft donor. The CDR3 DNA is TGTGCCAGCAGCGTGAAAGGGACAAGGGGGTTTACAGATACGCAGTATTTT. It specifies CASSVKGTRGFTDTQYF.